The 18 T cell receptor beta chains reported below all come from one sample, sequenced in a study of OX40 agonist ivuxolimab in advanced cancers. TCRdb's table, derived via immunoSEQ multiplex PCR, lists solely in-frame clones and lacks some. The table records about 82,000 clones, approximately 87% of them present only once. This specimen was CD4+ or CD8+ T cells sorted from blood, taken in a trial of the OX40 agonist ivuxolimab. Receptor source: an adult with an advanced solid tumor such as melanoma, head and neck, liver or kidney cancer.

CDR3 coding DNA: TGTGCCTGGAGTGTTTCGAGCACAGATACGCAGTATTTT. This codes for CAWSVSSTDTQYF. The V and J genes are TRBV30 and TRBJ2-3; D is unclear. CDR1 and CDR2 (germline): GTSNPN, SVGIG (reference sequence). Trimming took off 0 bases at V and 0 bases at J, with 4 bases between the two ends. This CDR3 has 13 residues.

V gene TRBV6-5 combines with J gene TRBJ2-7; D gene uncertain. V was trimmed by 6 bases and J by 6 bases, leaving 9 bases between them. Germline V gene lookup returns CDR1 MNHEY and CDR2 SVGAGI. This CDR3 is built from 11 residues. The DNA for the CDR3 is TGTGCCAGCAGCCAGGCGTCCGAGCAGTACTTC. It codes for CASSQASEQYF.

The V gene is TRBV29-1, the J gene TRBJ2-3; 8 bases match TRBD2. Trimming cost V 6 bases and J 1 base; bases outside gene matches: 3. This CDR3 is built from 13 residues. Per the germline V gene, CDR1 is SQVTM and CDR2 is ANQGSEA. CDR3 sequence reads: CSVHGGGTDTQYF. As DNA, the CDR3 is TGCAGCGTGCACGGGGGGGGCACAGATACGCAGTATTTT.

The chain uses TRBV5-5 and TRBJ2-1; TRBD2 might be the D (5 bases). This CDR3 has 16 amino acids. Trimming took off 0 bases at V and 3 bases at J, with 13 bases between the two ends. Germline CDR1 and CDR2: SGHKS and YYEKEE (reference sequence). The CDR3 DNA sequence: TGTGCCAGCAGCTTGGCCGGGCAGACTAACTACAATGAGCAGTTCTTC. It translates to CASSLAGQTNYNEQFF.

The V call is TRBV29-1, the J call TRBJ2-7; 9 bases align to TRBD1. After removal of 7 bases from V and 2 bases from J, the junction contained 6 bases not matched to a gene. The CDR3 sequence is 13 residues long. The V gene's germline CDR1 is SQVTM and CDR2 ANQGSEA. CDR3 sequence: CSARGTGTYEQYF. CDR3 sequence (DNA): TGCAGCGCGAGGGGGACAGGGACCTACGAGCAGTACTTC.

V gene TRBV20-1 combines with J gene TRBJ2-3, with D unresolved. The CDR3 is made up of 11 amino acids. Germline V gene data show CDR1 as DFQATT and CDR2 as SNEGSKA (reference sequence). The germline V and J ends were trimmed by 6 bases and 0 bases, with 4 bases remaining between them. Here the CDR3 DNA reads TGCAGTGCAGGCAGCACAGATACGCAGTATTTT. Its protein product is CSAGSTDTQYF.

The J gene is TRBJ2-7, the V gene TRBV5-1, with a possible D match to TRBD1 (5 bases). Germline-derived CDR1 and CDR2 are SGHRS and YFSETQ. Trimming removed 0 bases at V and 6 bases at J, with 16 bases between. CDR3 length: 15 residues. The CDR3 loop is CASSLGPAGLVEQYF. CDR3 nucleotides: TGCGCCAGCAGCTTGGGGCCGGCAGGGCTAGTCGAGCAGTACTTC.

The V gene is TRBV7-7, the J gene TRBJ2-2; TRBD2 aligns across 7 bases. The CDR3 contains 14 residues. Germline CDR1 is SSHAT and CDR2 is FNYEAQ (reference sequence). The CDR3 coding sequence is TGTGCTAGCGGTTGGGGAGGGCCAGGCGGGGAGCTGTTTTTT. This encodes CASGWGGPGGELFF.

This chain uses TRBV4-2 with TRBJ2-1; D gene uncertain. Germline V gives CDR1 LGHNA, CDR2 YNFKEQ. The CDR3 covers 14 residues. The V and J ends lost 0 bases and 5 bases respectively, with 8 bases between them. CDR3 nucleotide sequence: TGTGCCAGCAGCCAAGATTTGGCAGACAATGAGCAGTTCTTC. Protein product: CASSQDLADNEQFF.

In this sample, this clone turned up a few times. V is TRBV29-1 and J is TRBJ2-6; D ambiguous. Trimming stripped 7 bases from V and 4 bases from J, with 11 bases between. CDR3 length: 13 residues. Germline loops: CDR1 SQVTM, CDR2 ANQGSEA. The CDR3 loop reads CSARVRGANVLTF. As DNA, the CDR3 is TGCAGCGCGAGAGTGAGAGGGGCCAACGTCCTGACTTTC.

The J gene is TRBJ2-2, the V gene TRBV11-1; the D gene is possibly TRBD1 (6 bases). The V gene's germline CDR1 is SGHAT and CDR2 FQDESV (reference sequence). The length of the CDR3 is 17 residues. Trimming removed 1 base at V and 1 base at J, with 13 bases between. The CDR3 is CASSLGSGTQNTGELFF. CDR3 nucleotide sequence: TGTGCCAGCAGCTTAGGTTCCGGGACACAGAACACCGGGGAGCTGTTTTTT.

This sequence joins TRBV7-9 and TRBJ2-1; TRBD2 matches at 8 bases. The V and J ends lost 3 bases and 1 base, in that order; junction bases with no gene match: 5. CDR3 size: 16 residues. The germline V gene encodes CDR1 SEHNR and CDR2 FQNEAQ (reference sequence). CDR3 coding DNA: TGTGCCAGCAGCTTCTCCGGGGGGGCTTCCTACAATGAGCAGTTCTTC. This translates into CASSFSGGASYNEQFF.

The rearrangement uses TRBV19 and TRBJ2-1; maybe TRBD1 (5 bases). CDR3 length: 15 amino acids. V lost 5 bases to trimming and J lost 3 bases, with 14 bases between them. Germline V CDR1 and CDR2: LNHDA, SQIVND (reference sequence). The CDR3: CASSDQGVDYNEQFF. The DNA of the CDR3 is TGTGCCAGTAGTGACCAGGGTGTAGACTACAATGAGCAGTTCTTC.

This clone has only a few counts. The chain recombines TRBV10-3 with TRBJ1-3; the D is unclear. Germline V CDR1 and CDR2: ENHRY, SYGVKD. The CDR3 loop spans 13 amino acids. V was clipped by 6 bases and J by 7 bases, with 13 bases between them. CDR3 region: CAISAQAGNTIYF. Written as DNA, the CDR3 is TGTGCCATCAGCGCTCAGGCGGGGAACACCATATATTTT.

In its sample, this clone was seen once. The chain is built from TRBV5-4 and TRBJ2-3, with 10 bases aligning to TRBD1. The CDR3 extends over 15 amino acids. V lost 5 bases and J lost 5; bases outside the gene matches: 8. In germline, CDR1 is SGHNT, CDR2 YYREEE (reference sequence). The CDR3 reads CASRSWTGGKDTQYF. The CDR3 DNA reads TGTGCCAGCAGATCATGGACAGGGGGGAAAGATACGCAGTATTTT.

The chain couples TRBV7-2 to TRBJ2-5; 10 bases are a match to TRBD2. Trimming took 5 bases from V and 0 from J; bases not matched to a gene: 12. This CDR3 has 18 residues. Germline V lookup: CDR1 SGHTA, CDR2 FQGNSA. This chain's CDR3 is CASSVGRVSGGNQETQYF. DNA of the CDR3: TGTGCCAGCAGCGTCGGGAGGGTTAGCGGGGGGAACCAAGAGACCCAGTACTTC.

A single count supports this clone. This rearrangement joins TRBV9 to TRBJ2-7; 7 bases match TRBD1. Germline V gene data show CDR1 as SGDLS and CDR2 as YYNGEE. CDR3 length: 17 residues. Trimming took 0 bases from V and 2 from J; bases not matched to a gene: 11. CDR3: CASSVAAPGGKTYEQYF. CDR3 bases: TGTGCCAGCAGCGTAGCGGCCCCAGGGGGAAAAACCTACGAGCAGTACTTC.

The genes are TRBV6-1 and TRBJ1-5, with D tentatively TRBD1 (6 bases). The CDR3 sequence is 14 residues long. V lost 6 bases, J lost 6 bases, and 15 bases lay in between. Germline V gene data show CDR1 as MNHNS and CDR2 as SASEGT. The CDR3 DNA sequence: TGTGCCAGCAGCGGCGACAGGTGGTTTCAGCCCCAGCATTTT. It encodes CASSGDRWFQPQHF.